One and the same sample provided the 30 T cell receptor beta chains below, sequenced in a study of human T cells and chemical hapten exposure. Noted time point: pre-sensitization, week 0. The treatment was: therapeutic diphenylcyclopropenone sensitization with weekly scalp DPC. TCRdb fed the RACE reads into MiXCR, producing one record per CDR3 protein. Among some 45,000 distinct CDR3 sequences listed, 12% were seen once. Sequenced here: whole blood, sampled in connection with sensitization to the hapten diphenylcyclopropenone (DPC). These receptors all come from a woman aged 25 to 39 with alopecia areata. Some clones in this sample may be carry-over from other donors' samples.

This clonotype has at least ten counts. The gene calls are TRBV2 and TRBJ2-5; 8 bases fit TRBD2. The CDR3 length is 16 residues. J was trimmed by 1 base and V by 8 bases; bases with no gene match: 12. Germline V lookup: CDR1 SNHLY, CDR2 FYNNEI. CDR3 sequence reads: CASFSPPSGGQETQYF. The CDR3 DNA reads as TGTGCCAGCTTCTCCCCCCCGAGCGGGGGCCAAGAGACCCAGTACTTC.

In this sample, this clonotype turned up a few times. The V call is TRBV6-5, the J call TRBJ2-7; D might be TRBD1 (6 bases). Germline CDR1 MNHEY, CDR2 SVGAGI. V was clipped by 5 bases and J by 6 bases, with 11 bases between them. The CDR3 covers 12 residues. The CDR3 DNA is TGTGCCAGCAGTAACCAGGGGCCCGAGCAGTACTTC. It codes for CASSNQGPEQYF.

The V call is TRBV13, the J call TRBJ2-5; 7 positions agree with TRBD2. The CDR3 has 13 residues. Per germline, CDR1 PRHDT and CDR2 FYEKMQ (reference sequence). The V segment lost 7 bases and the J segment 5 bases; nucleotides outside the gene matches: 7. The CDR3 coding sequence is TGTGCCAGCACACAACCCGGGGGGGAGACCCAGTACTTC. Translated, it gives CASTQPGGETQYF.

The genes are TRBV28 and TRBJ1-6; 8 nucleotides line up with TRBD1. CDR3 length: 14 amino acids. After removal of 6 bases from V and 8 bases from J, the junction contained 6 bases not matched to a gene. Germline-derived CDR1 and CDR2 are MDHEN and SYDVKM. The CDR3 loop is CASSGGQAHSPLHF. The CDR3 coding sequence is TGTGCCAGCAGCGGGGGACAGGCACATTCACCCCTCCACTTT.

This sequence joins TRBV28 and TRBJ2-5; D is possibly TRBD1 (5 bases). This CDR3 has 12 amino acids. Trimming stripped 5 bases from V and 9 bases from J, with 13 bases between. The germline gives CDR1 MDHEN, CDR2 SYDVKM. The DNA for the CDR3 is TGTGCCAGCAGTCCGAATTTAGGGGCCCAGTACTTC. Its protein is CASSPNLGAQYF.

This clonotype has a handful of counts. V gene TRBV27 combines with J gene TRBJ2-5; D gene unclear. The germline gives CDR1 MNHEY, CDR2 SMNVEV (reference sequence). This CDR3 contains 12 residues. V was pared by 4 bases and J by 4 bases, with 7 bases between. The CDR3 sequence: CASSYKGETQYF. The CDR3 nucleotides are TGTGCCAGCAGTTACAAGGGAGAGACCCAGTACTTC.

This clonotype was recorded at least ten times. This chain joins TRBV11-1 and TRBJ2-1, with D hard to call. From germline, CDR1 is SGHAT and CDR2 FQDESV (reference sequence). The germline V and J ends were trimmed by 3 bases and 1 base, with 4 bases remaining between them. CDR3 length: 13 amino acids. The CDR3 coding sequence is TGTGCCAGCAGCTTCTATTCCTACAATGAGCAGTTCTTC. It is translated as CASSFYSYNEQFF.

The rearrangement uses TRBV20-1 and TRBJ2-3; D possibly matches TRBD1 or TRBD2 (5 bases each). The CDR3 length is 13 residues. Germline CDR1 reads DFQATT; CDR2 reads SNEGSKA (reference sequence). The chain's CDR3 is CSPRDGEQVTQYF. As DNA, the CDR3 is TGCAGCCCTAGGGACGGGGAGCAGGTTACGCAGTATTTT.

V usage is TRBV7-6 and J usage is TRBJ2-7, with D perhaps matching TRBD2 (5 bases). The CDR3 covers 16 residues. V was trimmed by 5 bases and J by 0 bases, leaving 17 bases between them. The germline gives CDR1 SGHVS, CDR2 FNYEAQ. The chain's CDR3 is CASSVTSDFSSYEQYF. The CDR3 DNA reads TGTGCCAGCAGCGTTACTAGTGACTTTTCCTCCTACGAGCAGTACTTC.

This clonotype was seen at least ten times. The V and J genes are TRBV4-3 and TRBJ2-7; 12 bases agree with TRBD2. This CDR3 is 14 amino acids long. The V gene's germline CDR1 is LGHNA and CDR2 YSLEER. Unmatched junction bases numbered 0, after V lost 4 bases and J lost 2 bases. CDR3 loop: CASSRTSGTYEQYF. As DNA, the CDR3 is TGCGCCAGCAGCCGGACTAGCGGGACCTACGAGCAGTACTTC.

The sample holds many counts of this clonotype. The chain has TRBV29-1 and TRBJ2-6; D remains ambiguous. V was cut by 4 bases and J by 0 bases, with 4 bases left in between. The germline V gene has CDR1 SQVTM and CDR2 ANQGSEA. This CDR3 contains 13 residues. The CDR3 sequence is CSVVASGANVLTF. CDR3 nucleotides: TGCAGCGTTGTAGCCTCTGGGGCCAACGTCCTGACTTTC.

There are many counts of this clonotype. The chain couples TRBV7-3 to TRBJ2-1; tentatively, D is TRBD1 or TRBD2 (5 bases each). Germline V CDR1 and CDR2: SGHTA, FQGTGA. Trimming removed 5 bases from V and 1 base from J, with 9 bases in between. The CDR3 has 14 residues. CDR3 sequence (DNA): TGTGCCAGCAGCCCGGGACCATCCTACAATGAGCAGTTCTTC. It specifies CASSPGPSYNEQFF.

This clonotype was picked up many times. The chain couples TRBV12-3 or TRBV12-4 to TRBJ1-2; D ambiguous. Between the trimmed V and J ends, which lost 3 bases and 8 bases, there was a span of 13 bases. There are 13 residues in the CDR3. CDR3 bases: TGTGCCAGCAGTTTCATGGTGGAGGGAGGCTACACCTTC. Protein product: CASSFMVEGGYTF.

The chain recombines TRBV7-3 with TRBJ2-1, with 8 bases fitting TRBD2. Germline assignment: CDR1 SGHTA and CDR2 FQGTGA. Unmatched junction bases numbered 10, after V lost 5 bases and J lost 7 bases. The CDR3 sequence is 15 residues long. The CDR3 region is CASSPSGSYANEQFF. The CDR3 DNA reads TGTGCCAGCAGCCCGAGCGGGAGTTATGCAAATGAGCAGTTCTTC.

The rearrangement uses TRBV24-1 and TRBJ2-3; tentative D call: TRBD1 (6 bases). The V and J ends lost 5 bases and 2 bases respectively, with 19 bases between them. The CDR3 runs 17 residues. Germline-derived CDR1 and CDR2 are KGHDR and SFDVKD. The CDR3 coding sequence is TGTGCCACCAGTGGCCGCTCCGGGACAAATTTCACAGATACGCAGTATTTT. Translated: CATSGRSGTNFTDTQYF.

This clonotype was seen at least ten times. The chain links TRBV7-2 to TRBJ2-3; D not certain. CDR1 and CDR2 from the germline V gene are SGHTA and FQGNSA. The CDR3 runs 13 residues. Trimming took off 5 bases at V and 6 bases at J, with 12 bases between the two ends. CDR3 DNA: TGTGCCAGCAGCATCGCTTTGGTGGATACGCAGTATTTT. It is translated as CASSIALVDTQYF.

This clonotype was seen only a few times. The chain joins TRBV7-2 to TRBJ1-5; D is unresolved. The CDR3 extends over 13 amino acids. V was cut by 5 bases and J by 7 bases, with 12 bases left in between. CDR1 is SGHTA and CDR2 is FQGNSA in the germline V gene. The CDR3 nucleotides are TGTGCCAGCAGCCCCAGCGCGCTCCAGCCCCAGCATTTT. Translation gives CASSPSALQPQHF.

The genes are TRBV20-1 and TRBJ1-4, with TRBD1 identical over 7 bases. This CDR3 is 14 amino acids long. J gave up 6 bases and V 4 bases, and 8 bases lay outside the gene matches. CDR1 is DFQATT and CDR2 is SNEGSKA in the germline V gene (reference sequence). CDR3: CSATPGQKHEKLFF. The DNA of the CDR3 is TGCAGTGCTACCCCGGGACAGAAACATGAAAAACTGTTTTTT.

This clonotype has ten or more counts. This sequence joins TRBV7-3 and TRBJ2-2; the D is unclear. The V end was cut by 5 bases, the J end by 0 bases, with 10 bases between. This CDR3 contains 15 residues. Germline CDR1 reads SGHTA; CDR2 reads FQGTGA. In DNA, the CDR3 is TGTGCCAGCAGCCCCCAAGGAACGAACACCGGGGAGCTGTTTTTT. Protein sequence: CASSPQGTNTGELFF.

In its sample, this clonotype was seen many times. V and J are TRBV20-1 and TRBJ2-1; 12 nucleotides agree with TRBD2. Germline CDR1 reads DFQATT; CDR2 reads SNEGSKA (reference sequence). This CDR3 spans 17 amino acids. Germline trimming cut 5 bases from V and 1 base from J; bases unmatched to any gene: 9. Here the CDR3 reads CSAAPSGRARSYNEQFF. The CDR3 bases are TGCAGTGCTGCGCCTAGCGGGAGGGCCCGGTCCTACAATGAGCAGTTCTTC.

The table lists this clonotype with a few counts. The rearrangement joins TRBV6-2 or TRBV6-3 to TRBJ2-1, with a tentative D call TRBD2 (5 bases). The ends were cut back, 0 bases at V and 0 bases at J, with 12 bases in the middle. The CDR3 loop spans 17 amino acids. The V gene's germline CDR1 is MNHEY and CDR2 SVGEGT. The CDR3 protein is CASSYSSWENSYNEQFF. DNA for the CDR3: TGTGCCAGCAGTTACTCGAGTTGGGAGAACTCCTACAATGAGCAGTTCTTC.

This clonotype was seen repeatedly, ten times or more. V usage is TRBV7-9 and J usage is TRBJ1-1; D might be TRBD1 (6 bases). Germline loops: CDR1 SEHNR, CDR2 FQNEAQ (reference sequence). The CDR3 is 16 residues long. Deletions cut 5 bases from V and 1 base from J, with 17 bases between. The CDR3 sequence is CASSPSRTVKNTEAFF. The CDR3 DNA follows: TGTGCCAGCAGCCCTTCCCGGACAGTCAAGAACACTGAAGCTTTCTTT.

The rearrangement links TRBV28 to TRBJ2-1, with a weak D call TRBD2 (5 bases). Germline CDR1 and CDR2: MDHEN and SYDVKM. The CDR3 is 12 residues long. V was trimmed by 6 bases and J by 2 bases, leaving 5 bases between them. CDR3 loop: CASSGTYNEQFF. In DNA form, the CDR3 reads TGTGCCAGCAGCGGGACCTACAATGAGCAGTTCTTC.

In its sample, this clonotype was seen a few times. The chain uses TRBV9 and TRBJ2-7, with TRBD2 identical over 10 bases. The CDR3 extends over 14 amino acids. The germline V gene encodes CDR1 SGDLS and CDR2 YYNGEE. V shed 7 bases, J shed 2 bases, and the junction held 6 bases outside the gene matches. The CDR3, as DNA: TGTGCCAGCGGAGCGGGAGGGCCCACCTACGAGCAGTACTTC. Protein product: CASGAGGPTYEQYF.

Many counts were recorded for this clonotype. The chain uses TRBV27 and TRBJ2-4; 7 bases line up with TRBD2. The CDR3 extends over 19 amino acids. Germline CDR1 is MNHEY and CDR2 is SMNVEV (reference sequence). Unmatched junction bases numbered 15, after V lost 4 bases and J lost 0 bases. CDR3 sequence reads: CASSWRGAGLAGAKNIQYF. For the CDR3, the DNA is TGTGCCAGCAGTTGGCGGGGAGCGGGATTAGCGGGAGCCAAAAACATTCAGTACTTC.

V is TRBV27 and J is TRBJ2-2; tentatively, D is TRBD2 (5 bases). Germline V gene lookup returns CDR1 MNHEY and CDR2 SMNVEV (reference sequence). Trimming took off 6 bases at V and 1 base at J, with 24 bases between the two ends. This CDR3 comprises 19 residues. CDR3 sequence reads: CASSRRGSGVHLNTGELFF. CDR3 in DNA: TGTGCCAGCAGCCGCCGTGGGAGCGGAGTCCACTTGAACACCGGGGAGCTGTTTTTT.

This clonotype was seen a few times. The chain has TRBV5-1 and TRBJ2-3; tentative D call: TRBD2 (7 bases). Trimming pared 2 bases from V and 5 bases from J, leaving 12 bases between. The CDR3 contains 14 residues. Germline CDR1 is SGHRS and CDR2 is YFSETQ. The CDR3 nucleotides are TGCGCCAGCAGCTTCGGGGGGCTGCTAGATACGCAGTATTTT. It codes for CASSFGGLLDTQYF.

In DNA, the CDR3 is TGTGCCAGCAGCTCCGGCCCCGGGGATCCACCCCTCCACTTT. This translates into CASSSGPGDPPLHF. The rearrangement joins TRBV7-9 to TRBJ1-6; D is unresolved. Germline V gene data show CDR1 as SEHNR and CDR2 as FQNEAQ (reference sequence). There are 14 residues in the CDR3. Between the trimmed V and J ends, which lost 4 bases and 11 bases, there was a span of 15 bases.

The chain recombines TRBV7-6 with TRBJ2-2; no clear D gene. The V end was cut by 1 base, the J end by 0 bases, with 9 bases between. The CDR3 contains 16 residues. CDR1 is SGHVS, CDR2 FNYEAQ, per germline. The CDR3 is CASSLGQITNTGELFF. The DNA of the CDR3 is TGTGCCAGCAGCTTAGGTCAAATTACGAACACCGGGGAGCTGTTTTTT.

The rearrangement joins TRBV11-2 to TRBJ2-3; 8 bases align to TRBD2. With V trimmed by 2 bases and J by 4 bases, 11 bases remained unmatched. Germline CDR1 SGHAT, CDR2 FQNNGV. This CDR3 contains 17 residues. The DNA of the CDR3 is TGTGCCAGCAGCTTATCCCGGACTAGCCTAACCTCAGATACGCAGTATTTT. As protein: CASSLSRTSLTSDTQYF.